One sample yielded the 20 T cell receptor beta chains listed below, sequenced in a study of T cell clusters in autoimmune cytopenias. One tube held mixed TRB-A and TRB-B primer pools for touch-down PCR. TCRdb reworked the multiplex PCR reads into one entry per CDR3 protein, no DNA. Its listing shows 9,500 to 15,000 distinct CDR3 sequences. TRB amplification used approximately 250 ng of peripheral blood genomic DNA. The material sequenced was peripheral blood. These receptor sequences come from a human donor with an autoimmune cytopenia or autoimmune hepatitis (not recorded which).

Measured by frequency, this clonotype is medium-sized (0.01 to 0.1%). The J gene is TRBJ2-2, the V gene TRBV18. CDR1 and CDR2 from the germline V gene are KGHSH and LQKENI. The CDR3 loop spans 14 amino acids. The CDR3 loop reads CASSPPRDTGELFF.

The genes are TRBV6-2 or TRBV6-3 and TRBJ2-3; absent DNA, TCRdb's TRBD1 call cannot be checked. CDR3 length: 15 amino acids. Per the germline V gene, CDR1 is MNHEY and CDR2 is SVGEGT. CDR3 loop: CASSANRGSMDTQYF.

By frequency, this clonotype is medium-sized (0.01 to 0.1%). The rearrangement joins TRBV12-3 or TRBV12-4 to TRBJ2-3; lacking DNA, the TRBD2 call made by TCRdb goes unchecked. CDR3 length equals 18 residues. The CDR3 sequence: CASSLTSGGAASTDTQYF.

The chain is built from TRBV6-1 and TRBJ2-1; TCRdb's D call of TRBD2 is untestable without DNA. CDR3 length: 13 residues. The V gene's germline CDR1 is MNHNS and CDR2 SASEGT. This chain's CDR3 is CASRTSGSYEQFF.

The chain links TRBV27 to TRBJ1-6; the D gene TCRdb calls, TRBD1, cannot be checked with no DNA. The CDR3 loop spans 15 amino acids. CDR1 is MNHEY and CDR2 is SMNVEV in the germline V gene (reference sequence). CDR3 amino acids: CASSTRTVHNSPLHF.

The V and J genes are TRBV6-1 and TRBJ2-2. The CDR3 spans 15 residues. Per the germline V gene, CDR1 is MNHNS and CDR2 is SASEGT. The CDR3 is CASSEFAAIFGELFF.

This chain links TRBV24-1 with TRBJ2-2. CDR3 size: 13 residues. Per the germline V gene, CDR1 is KGHDR and CDR2 is SFDVKD. The CDR3 spells CATLEGNTGELFF.

This clonotype is deemed medium-sized by its frequency. V usage is TRBV6-6 and J usage is TRBJ1-6; TCRdb reports TRBD1, a call that lacks DNA to check it against. Germline V lookup: CDR1 MNHNY, CDR2 SVGAGI (reference sequence). The CDR3 contains 13 residues. CDR3 loop: CASRDQGDSPLHF.

The chain has TRBV30 and TRBJ1-3. CDR3 length equals 14 residues. Germline CDR1 is GTSNPN and CDR2 is SVGIG (reference sequence). The CDR3 protein is CAWGDGLSGNTIYF.

This clonotype shows up as large by frequency. The rearrangement uses TRBV19 and TRBJ2-2; absent DNA, TCRdb's TRBD2 call cannot be checked. CDR1 and CDR2 from the germline V gene are LNHDA and SQIVND (reference sequence). The CDR3 loop spans 13 amino acids. The CDR3 here is CAGGFHYTGELFF.

The gene calls are TRBV19 and TRBJ2-1. Looked up from germline, CDR1 is LNHDA and CDR2 is SQIVND (reference sequence). There are 16 residues in the CDR3. The CDR3 sequence: CASSLSGSRSYNEQFF.

The rearrangement links TRBV12-3 or TRBV12-4 to TRBJ2-5; there is no DNA to check the TCRdb D call of TRBD1. The CDR3 extends over 14 amino acids. The CDR3 sequence: CASSLSGTEETQYF.

The chain couples TRBV18 to TRBJ2-1; lacking DNA, the TRBD2 call made by TCRdb goes unchecked. CDR1 and CDR2 (germline): KGHSH, LQKENI. CDR3 length equals 15 residues. The CDR3 loop reads CASSPGRSSLNEQFF.

The chain uses TRBV6-2 or TRBV6-3 and TRBJ2-1; the D call of TRBD1 rests on TCRdb alone, since no DNA is present to check it. Looked up from germline, CDR1 is MNHEY and CDR2 is SVGEGT. The CDR3 runs 14 residues. CDR3 loop: CASSYSFPPGEQFF.

The chain couples TRBV12-3 or TRBV12-4 to TRBJ2-5. This CDR3 region has 13 residues. The CDR3 here is CASGETLRETQYF.

This clonotype ranks as medium-sized (0.01 to 0.1%) in terms of frequency. V gene TRBV30 combines with J gene TRBJ2-3; there is no DNA to check the TCRdb D call of TRBD1. Germline lookup yields CDR1 GTSNPN and CDR2 SVGIG (reference sequence). This CDR3 is 14 amino acids long. This CDR3 reads CAWGMGRSTDTQYF.

The J gene is TRBJ1-4, the V gene TRBV6-1; TCRdb's D call of TRBD1 is untestable without DNA. Germline V gene sequence: CDR1 MNHNS, CDR2 SASEGT. CDR3 length: 15 amino acids. CDR3 sequence: CASSKHRDGYGGLFF.

The chain carries TRBV18 and TRBJ1-5; TCRdb's assignment of TRBD1 cannot be checked, as there is no DNA. The CDR3 extends over 15 amino acids. Germline-derived CDR1 and CDR2 are KGHSH and LQKENI. Here the CDR3 reads CASSPEGASNQPQHF.

The CDR3 loop is CATSKPRDREFGEQFF. V is TRBV15 and J is TRBJ2-1; TCRdb designates TRBD1, a call that cannot be tested without DNA. CDR1 and CDR2 (germline): LNHNV, YYDKDF (reference sequence). The CDR3 spans 16 residues.

The chain is built from TRBV5-6 and TRBJ2-1; TCRdb indicates TRBD1, and absent DNA this call remains unverified. The CDR3 length is 17 residues. Germline values: CDR1 SGHDT, CDR2 YYEEEE. The CDR3: CASSFGGGGWSYNEQFF.